A selection of T cell receptor beta chains follows, all from one sample in a study of cytomegalovirus exposure and HLA in healthy donors. The method was immunoSEQ multiplex PCR; TCRdb's version includes in-frame clones alone and lacks a portion of them. This listing includes more than 70,000 clones. Sequenced input: PBMCs. These receptor sequences come from a woman aged 55-69 years in good health and CMV-seronegative. CDR3s include the opening cysteine and the closing phenylalanine or tryptophan. Fields, in order: J gene, D gene, V gene, CDR3 DNA, CDR3 protein. D genes are given only for firm matches.

J gene: TRBJ1-5; D gene: NA; V gene: TRBV28; CDR3 DNA: TGTGCCAGCAGACAAGGGGGGGGCAGCAATCAGCCCCAGCATTTT; CDR3 protein: CASRQGGGSNQPQHF
J gene: TRBJ2-3; D gene: TRBD2; V gene: TRBV30; CDR3 DNA: TGTGCCTGGAGTGTAGGGATGGCTAGCGGTTCGGTGACAGATACGCAGTATTTT; CDR3 protein: CAWSVGMASGSVTDTQYF
J gene: TRBJ2-1; D gene: TRBD2; V gene: TRBV9; CDR3 DNA: TGTGCCAGCAGCGTGACGGGACTAGCGGGAATCAATGAGCAGTTCTTC; CDR3 protein: CASSVTGLAGINEQFF
J gene: TRBJ2-5; D gene: NA; V gene: TRBV28; CDR3 DNA: TGTGCCAGCAGTTTTTCAGGGGTTGAGACCCAGTACTTC; CDR3 protein: CASSFSGVETQYF
J gene: TRBJ2-5; D gene: NA; V gene: TRBV6-5; CDR3 DNA: TGTGCCAGCAGAATACAGGAGTACCAAGAGACCCAGTACTTC; CDR3 protein: CASRIQEYQETQYF
J gene: TRBJ2-2; D gene: NA; V gene: TRBV7-9; CDR3 DNA: TGTGCCAGCAGCTTAGAGGGGGGGCCAAACACCGGGGAGCTGTTTTTT; CDR3 protein: CASSLEGGPNTGELFF
J gene: TRBJ2-3; D gene: NA; V gene: TRBV5-6; CDR3 DNA: TGTGCCAGCGGGGCAAGTGTTGATACGCAGTATTTT; CDR3 protein: CASGASVDTQYF
J gene: TRBJ2-7; D gene: TRBD1; V gene: TRBV25-1; CDR3 DNA: TGTGCCAGCCGACAGGGGGGGAGCTACGAGCAGTACTTC; CDR3 protein: CASRQGGSYEQYF
J gene: TRBJ2-2; D gene: TRBD2; V gene: TRBV5-3; CDR3 DNA: TGTGCCAGAAGCTTTAGCGGGAGGGCCGGCGGGGAGCTGTTTTTT; CDR3 protein: CARSFSGRAGGELFF
J gene: TRBJ2-1; D gene: TRBD2; V gene: TRBV28; CDR3 DNA: TGTGCCAGCAGTTCACCTGGACTAGCGGGAGGCAATGAGCAGTTCTTC; CDR3 protein: CASSSPGLAGGNEQFF
J gene: TRBJ2-7; D gene: NA; V gene: TRBV19; CDR3 DNA: TGTGCCAGTAGCGAGAGCGCGTCCGAGCAGTACTTC; CDR3 protein: CASSESASEQYF
J gene: TRBJ1-1; D gene: NA; V gene: TRBV4-1; CDR3 DNA: TGCGCCCCAAGGGAGGGGAGGAGGGGCACTGAAGCTTTCTTT; CDR3 protein: CAPREGRRGTEAFF
J gene: TRBJ1-2; D gene: TRBD1; V gene: TRBV2; CDR3 DNA: TGTGCCAGCAGAGCAGGGACAGGGGGCCGGAATTATGGCTACACCTTC; CDR3 protein: CASRAGTGGRNYGYTF
J gene: TRBJ2-4; D gene: NA; V gene: TRBV19; CDR3 DNA: TGTGCCAGTACAGGCCAAGGTAATCCCCCAAACATTCAGTACTTC; CDR3 protein: CASTGQGNPPNIQYF
J gene: TRBJ2-3; D gene: TRBD2; V gene: TRBV5-1; CDR3 DNA: TGCGCCAGCAGCTTGAGGACGGGGAGGGCGGTAGATACGCAGTATTTT; CDR3 protein: CASSLRTGRAVDTQYF
J gene: TRBJ1-1; D gene: TRBD1; V gene: TRBV6-5; CDR3 DNA: TGTGCCAGCAGTACGGAGACAGGGCTCCCTGAAGCTTTCTTT; CDR3 protein: CASSTETGLPEAFF
J gene: TRBJ2-7; D gene: TRBD2; V gene: TRBV5-4; CDR3 DNA: TGTGCCAGCAGCTACGACGCGGGAGGCCCCTACGAGCAGTACTTC; CDR3 protein: CASSYDAGGPYEQYF
J gene: TRBJ2-1; D gene: TRBD2; V gene: TRBV27; CDR3 DNA: TGTGCCAGCACCGCGACTAGCCTCAATGAGCAGTTCTTC; CDR3 protein: CASTATSLNEQFF
J gene: TRBJ1-1; D gene: TRBD1; V gene: TRBV7-9; CDR3 DNA: TGTGCCAGCAGCTTAGGGCAGGGGGCGCGCACTGAAGCTTTCTTT; CDR3 protein: CASSLGQGARTEAFF
J gene: TRBJ2-7; D gene: TRBD2; V gene: TRBV11-1; CDR3 DNA: TGTGCCAGCAGCCCCCAACTAGCGGGGGGCTACGAGCAGTACTTC; CDR3 protein: CASSPQLAGGYEQYF
J gene: TRBJ2-7; D gene: NA; V gene: TRBV18; CDR3 DNA: TGTGCCAGCTCACCAGAGGATGGGAGAGCCTACGAGCAGTACTTC; CDR3 protein: CASSPEDGRAYEQYF
J gene: TRBJ2-3; D gene: TRBD2; V gene: TRBV10-2; CDR3 DNA: TGCGCCAGCAGCGGTAGCGGGAGCGGAGATACGCAGTATTTT; CDR3 protein: CASSGSGSGDTQYF
J gene: TRBJ2-7; D gene: TRBD2; V gene: TRBV6-6; CDR3 DNA: TGTGCCAGCATAGGGCTAGCGGTATACGAGCAGTACTTC; CDR3 protein: CASIGLAVYEQYF
J gene: TRBJ1-1; D gene: TRBD1; V gene: TRBV30; CDR3 DNA: TGTGCCTGGAGTGTCACAGGGGGCGCGCGAACGGCGGCTTTCTTT; CDR3 protein: CAWSVTGGARTAAFF
J gene: TRBJ1-1; D gene: TRBD1; V gene: TRBV25-1; CDR3 DNA: TGTGCCAGCAGTGGTGACAGGGCGAACACTGAAGCTTTCTTT; CDR3 protein: CASSGDRANTEAFF
J gene: TRBJ2-2; D gene: NA; V gene: TRBV19; CDR3 DNA: TGTGCCAGTAGGGAGGGGAACACCGGGGAGCTGTTTTTT; CDR3 protein: CASREGNTGELFF
J gene: TRBJ2-1; D gene: TRBD1; V gene: TRBV5-1; CDR3 DNA: TGCGCCAGCAGCGCTACAGGGGGCTACTCCTACAATGAGCAGTTCTTC; CDR3 protein: CASSATGGYSYNEQFF
J gene: TRBJ2-5; D gene: NA; V gene: TRBV7-2; CDR3 DNA: TGTGCCAGCAGCCCACGACGAGGGCAAGAGACCCAGTACTTC; CDR3 protein: CASSPRRGQETQYF
J gene: TRBJ2-1; D gene: TRBD2; V gene: TRBV9; CDR3 DNA: TGTGCCAGCAGCGTAAGACTAGCGGGATACAATGAGCAGTTCTTC; CDR3 protein: CASSVRLAGYNEQFF
J gene: TRBJ2-1; D gene: NA; V gene: TRBV4-1; CDR3 DNA: TGCGCCAGCAGCCAACTCCTAGTCTCCAATGAGCAGTTCTTC; CDR3 protein: CASSQLLVSNEQFF
J gene: TRBJ1-3; D gene: TRBD1; V gene: TRBV19; CDR3 DNA: TGTGCCAGTAGGCCCATCTCCGGGACAGGGGGCCACCTGGCTGGAAACACCATATATTTT; CDR3 protein: CASRPISGTGGHLAGNTIYF
J gene: TRBJ2-2; D gene: TRBD2; V gene: TRBV4-1; CDR3 DNA: TGCGCCAGCAGCCAAGGGGGACTAACGGGAGTAGGGACCGGGGAGCTGTTTTTT; CDR3 protein: CASSQGGLTGVGTGELFF
J gene: TRBJ2-1; D gene: TRBD1; V gene: TRBV11-3; CDR3 DNA: TGTGCCAGCAGCTCCCCGAACAGGGGGAACAATGAGCAGTTCTTC; CDR3 protein: CASSSPNRGNNEQFF